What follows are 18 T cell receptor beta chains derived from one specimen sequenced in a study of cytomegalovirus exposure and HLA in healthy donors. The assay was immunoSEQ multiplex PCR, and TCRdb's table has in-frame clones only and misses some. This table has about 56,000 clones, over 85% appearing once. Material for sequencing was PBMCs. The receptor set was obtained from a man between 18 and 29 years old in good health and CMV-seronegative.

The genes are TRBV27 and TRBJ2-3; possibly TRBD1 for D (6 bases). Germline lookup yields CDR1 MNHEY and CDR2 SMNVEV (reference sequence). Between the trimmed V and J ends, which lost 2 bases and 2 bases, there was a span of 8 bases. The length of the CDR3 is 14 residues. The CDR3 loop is CASSLNRATDTQYF. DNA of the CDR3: TGTGCCAGCAGTTTAAACAGGGCCACAGATACGCAGTATTTT.

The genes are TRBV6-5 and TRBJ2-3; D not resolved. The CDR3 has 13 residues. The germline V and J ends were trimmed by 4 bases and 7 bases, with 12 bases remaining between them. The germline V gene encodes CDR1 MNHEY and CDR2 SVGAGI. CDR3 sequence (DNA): TGTGCCAGCAGTTTTGGCAGCAGGAATACGCAGTATTTT. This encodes CASSFGSRNTQYF.

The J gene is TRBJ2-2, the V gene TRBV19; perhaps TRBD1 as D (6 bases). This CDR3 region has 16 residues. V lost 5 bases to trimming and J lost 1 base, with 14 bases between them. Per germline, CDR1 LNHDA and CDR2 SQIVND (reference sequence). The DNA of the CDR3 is TGTGCCAGTAGTCTCAGGGGAGTCATGAACACCGGGGAGCTGTTTTTT. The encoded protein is CASSLRGVMNTGELFF.

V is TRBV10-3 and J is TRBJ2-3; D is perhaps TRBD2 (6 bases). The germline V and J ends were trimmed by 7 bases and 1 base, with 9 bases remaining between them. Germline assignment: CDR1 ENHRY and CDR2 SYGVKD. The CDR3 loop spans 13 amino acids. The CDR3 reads CAINVAGTDTQYF. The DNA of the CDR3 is TGTGCCATCAACGTAGCGGGCACAGATACGCAGTATTTT.

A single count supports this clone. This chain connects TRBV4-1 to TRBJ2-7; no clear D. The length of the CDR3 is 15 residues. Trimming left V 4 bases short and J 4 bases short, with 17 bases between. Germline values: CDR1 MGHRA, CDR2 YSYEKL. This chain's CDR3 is CASSPSFGGTYEQYF. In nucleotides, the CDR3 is TGCGCCAGCAGCCCATCTTTCGGCGGAACATACGAGCAGTACTTC.

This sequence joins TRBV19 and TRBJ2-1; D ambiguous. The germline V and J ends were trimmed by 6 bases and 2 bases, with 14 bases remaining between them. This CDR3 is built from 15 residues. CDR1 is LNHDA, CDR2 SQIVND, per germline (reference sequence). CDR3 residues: CASRSLSPTYNEQFF. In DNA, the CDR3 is TGTGCCAGTAGGAGTCTGTCCCCAACCTACAATGAGCAGTTCTTC.

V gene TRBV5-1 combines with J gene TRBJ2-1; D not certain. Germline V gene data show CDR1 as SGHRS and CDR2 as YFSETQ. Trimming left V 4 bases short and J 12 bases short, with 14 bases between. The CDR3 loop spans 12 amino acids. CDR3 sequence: CASSPAEIGQFF. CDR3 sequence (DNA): TGCGCCAGCAGCCCCGCCGAGATTGGGCAGTTCTTC.

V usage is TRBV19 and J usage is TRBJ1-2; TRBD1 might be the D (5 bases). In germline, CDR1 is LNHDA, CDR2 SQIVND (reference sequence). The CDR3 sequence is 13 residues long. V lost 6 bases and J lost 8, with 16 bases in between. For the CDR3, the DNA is TGTGCCAGTAGCGAAACGACAGCGCGCGGCTACACCTTC. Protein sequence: CASSETTARGYTF. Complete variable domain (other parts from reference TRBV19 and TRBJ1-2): DGGITQSPKYLFRKEGQNVTLSCEQNLNHDAMYWYRQDPGQGLRLIYYSQIVNDFQKGDIAEGYSVSREKKESFPLTVTSAQKNPTAFYLCASSETTARGYTFGSGTRLTVV.

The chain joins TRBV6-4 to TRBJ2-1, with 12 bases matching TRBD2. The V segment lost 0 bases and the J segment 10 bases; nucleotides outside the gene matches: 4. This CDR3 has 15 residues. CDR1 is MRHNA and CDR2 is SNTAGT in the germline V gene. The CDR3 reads CASSDSKLAGGEQFF. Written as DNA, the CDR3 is TGTGCCAGCAGTGACTCGAAGCTAGCGGGAGGGGAGCAGTTCTTC.

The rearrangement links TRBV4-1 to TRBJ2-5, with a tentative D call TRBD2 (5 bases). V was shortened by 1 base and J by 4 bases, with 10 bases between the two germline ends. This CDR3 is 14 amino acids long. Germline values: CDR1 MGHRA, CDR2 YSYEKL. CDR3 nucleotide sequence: TGCGCCAGCAGCCAAGGAGAGGGAGTAGAGACCCAGTACTTC. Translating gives CASSQGEGVETQYF.

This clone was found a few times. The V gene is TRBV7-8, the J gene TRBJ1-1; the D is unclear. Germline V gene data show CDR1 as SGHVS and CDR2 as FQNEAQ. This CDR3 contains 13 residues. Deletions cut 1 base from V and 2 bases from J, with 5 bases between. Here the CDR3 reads CASSLGQNTEAFF. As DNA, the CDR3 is TGTGCCAGCAGCTTAGGGCAAAACACTGAAGCTTTCTTT.

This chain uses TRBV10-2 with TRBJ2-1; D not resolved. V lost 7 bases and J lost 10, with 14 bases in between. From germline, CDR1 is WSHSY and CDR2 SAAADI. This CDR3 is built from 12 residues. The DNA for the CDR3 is TGCGCCAGCAAGAACGGTGTGGTAGAGCAGTTCTTC. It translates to CASKNGVVEQFF.

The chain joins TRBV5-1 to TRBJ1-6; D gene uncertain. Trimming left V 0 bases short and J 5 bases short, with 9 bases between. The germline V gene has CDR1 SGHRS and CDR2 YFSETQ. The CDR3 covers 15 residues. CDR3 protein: CASSLGSQNNSPLHF. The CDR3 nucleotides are TGCGCCAGCAGCTTGGGATCACAGAATAATTCACCCCTCCACTTT.

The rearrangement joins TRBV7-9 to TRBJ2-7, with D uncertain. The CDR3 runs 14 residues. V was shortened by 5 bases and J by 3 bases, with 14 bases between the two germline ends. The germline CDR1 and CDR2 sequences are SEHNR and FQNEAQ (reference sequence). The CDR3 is CASSGGPYYYEQYF. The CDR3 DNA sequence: TGTGCCAGCAGCGGTGGCCCCTACTACTACGAGCAGTACTTC.

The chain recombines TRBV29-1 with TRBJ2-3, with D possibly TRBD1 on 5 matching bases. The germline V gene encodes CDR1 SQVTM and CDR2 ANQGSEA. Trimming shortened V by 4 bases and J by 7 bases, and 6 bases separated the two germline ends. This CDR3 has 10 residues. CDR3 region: CSVAGNTQYF. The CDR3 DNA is TGCAGCGTTGCAGGGAATACGCAGTATTTT.

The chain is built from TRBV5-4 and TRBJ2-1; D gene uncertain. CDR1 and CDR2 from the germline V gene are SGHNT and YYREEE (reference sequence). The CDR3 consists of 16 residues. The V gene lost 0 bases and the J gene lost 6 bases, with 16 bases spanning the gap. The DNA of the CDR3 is TGTGCCAGCAGCTTGGGAGGCCTAGACCCGTCCAATGAGCAGTTCTTC. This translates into CASSLGGLDPSNEQFF.

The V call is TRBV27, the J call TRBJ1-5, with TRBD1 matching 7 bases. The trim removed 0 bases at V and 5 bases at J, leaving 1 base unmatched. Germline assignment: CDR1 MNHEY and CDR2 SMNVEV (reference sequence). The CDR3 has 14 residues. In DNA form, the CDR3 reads TGTGCCAGCAGTTTATCCACAGGGGATCAGCCCCAGCATTTT. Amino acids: CASSLSTGDQPQHF.

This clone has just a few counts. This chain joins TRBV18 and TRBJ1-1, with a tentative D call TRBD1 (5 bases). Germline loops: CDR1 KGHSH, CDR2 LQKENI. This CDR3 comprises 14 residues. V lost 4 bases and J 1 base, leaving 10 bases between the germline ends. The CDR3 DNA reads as TGTGCCAGCTCACTGGGGCACCAGAACACTGAAGCTTTCTTT. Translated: CASSLGHQNTEAFF.